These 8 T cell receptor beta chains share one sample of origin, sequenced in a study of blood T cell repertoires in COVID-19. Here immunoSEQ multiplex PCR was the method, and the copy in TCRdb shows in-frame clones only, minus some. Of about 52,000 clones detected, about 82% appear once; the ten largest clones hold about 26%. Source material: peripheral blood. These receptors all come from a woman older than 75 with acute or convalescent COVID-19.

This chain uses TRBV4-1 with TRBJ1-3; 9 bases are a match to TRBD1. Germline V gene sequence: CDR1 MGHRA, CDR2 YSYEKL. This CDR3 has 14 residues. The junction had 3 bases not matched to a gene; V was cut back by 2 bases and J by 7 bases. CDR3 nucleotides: TGCGCCAGCAGCCAACATGGACAGGGGAACACCATATATTTT. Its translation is CASSQHGQGNTIYF.

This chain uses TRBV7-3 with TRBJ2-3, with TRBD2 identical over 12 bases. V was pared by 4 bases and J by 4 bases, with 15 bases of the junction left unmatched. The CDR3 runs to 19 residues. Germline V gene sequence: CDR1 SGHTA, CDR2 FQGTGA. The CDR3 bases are TGTGCCAGCAGCTCCCGACCTAGCGGGAGGGCCAGGTTAGCAGATACGCAGTATTTT. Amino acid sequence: CASSSRPSGRARLADTQYF. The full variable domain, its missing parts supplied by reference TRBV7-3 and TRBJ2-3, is GAGVSQTPSNKVTEKGKYVELRCDPISGHTALYWYRQSLGQGPEFLIYFQGTGAADDSGLPNDRFFAVRPEGSVSTLKIQRTERGDSAVYLCASSSRPSGRARLADTQYFGPGTRLTVL.

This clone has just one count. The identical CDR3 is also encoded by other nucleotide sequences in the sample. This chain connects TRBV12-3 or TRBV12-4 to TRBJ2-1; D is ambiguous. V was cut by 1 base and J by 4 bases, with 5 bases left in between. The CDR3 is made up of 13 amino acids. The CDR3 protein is CASSLGQYNEQFF. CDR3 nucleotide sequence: TGTGCCAGCAGTTTAGGACAATACAATGAGCAGTTCTTC.

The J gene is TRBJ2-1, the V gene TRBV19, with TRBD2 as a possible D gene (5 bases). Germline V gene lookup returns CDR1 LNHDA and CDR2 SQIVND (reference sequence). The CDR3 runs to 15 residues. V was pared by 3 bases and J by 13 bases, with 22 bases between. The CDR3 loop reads CASSIHGGSYVGQFF. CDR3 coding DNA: TGTGCCAGTAGTATTCACGGCGGGTCCTATGTCGGACAGTTCTTC.

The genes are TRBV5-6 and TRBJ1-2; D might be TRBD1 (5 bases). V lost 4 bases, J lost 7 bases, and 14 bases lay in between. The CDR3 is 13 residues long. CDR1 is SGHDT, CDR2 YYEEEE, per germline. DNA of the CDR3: TGTGCCAGCAGCCAGGACAATGGCCTTGGCTACACCTTC. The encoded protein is CASSQDNGLGYTF.

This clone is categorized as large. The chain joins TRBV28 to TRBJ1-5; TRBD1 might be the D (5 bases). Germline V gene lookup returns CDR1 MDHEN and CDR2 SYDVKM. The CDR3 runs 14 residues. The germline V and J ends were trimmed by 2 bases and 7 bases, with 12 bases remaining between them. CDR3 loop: CASSLITDSQPQHF. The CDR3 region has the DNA TGTGCCAGCAGTTTAATTACCGACAGCCAGCCCCAGCATTTT.

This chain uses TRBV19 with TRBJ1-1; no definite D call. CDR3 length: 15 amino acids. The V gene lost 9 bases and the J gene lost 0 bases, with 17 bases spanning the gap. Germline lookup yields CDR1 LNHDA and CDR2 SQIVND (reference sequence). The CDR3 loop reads CASTLGEGMNTEAFF. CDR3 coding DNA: TGTGCCAGCACTTTGGGCGAGGGAATGAACACTGAAGCTTTCTTT.

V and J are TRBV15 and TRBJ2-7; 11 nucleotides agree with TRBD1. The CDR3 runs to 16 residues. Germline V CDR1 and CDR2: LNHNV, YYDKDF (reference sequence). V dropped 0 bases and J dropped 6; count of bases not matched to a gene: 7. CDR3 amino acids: CATSRDGGGTGGEQYF. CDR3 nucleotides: TGTGCCACCAGCAGAGATGGTGGAGGGACAGGGGGCGAGCAGTACTTC. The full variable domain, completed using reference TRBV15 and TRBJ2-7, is DAMVIQNPRYQVTQFGKPVTLSCSQTLNHNVMYWYQQKSSQAPKLLFHYYDKDFNNEADTPDNFQSRRPNTSFCFLDIRSPGLGDTAMYLCATSRDGGGTGGEQYFGPGTRLTVT.